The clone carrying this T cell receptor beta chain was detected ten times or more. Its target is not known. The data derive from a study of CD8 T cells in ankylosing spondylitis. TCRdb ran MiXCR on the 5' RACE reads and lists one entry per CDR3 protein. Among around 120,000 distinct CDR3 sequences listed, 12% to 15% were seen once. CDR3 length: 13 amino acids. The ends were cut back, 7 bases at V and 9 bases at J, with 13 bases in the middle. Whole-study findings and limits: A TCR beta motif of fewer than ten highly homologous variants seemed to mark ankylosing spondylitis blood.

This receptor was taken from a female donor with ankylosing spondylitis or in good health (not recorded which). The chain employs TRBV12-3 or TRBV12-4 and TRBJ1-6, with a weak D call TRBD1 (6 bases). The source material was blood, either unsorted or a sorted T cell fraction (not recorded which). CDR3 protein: CASTKGGFSPLHF. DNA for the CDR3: TGTGCCAGCACCAAGGGGGGTTTTTCACCCCTCCACTTT.